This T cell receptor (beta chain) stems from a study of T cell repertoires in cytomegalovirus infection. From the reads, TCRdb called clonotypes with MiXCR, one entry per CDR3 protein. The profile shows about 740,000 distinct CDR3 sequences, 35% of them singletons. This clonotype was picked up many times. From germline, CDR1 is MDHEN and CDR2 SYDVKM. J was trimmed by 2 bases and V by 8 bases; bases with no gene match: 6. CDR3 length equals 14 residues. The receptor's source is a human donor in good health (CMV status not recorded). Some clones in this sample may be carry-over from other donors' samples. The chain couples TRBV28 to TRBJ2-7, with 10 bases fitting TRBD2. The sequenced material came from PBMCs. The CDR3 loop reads CASRSGGAAYEQYF. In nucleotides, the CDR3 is TGTGCCAGCCGAAGCGGGGGGGCTGCCTACGAGCAGTACTTC.